This T cell receptor beta chain emerged from a study of T cells in narcolepsy. Trimming took off 3 bases at V and 3 bases at J, with 12 bases between the two ends. The CDR3 has 15 amino acids. Germline values: CDR1 MNHNS, CDR2 SASEGT. Using immunoSEQ multiplex PCR, the repertoire was profiled, and TCRdb retains in-frame clones only, with some absent. The sample records tens of thousands of clones, around 90% being singletons. This receptor was obtained from a human donor with narcolepsy. The chain employs TRBV6-1 and TRBJ2-1; D remains ambiguous. Sequencing was done on a sample of CD45RA- memory CD4+ T cells from PBMCs. DNA of the CDR3: TGTGCCAGCAGTGAGGGTTGGTACAGCTACAATGAGCAGTTCTTC. It codes for CASSEGWYSYNEQFF.